The 18 T cell receptor beta chains listed next were all sequenced from one sample in a study of Ad26.COV2.S vaccination and SARS-CoV-2 variants. Clones were read by immunoSEQ multiplex PCR, and TCRdb kept only the in-frame ones, dropping some. Of some 520,000 clones listed, roughly 87% are singletons. Indicated treatment: around 19 received Ad26.COV2.S at low or high dose, single or two shots; roughly five received placebo; per-sample allocation not given. Samples were taken on day 63 after the first vaccine or placebo injection. This sample comprised peripheral blood, obtained in a trial of Ad26.COV2.S vaccine versus placebo. Receptors originate from a person between 18 and 65 years old who received the Ad26.COV2.S COVID-19 vaccine or a placebo.

DNA of the CDR3: TGTGCCAGCAGCGTAGAAGCGGGACTAGCGGGCCACAATGAGCAGTTCTTC. Encoded protein: CASSVEAGLAGHNEQFF. This chain uses TRBV9 with TRBJ2-1, with 12 bases that match TRBD2. J lost 5 bases, V lost 0 bases, and 6 bases had no gene match. Germline CDR1 is SGDLS and CDR2 is YYNGEE. This CDR3 has 17 residues.

The chain carries TRBV6-6 and TRBJ2-4; no clear D. The CDR3 consists of 14 residues. V gave up 0 bases and J gave up 3 bases, with 6 bases separating them. Germline CDR1 reads MNHNY; CDR2 reads SVGAGI (reference sequence). The CDR3 DNA sequence: TGTGCCAGCAGTTACTCGAGTATCAAAAACATTCAGTACTTC. Translation: CASSYSSIKNIQYF.

The genes are TRBV7-2 and TRBJ2-1, with 8 bases lining up with TRBD2. V shed 0 bases, J shed 0 bases, and the junction held 4 bases outside the gene matches. The CDR3 is made up of 17 amino acids. Looked up from germline, CDR1 is SGHTA and CDR2 is FQGNSA. CDR3 protein: CASSLAPGGSSYNEQFF. CDR3 nucleotides: TGTGCCAGCAGCTTAGCGCCGGGAGGGAGCTCCTACAATGAGCAGTTCTTC. Together with reference TRBV7-2 and TRBJ2-1, the CDR3 gives the full variable domain: GAGVSQSPSNKVTEKGKDVELRCDPISGHTALYWYRQSLGQGLEFLIYFQGNSAPDKSGLPSDRFSAERTGGSVSTLTIQRTQQEDSAVYLCASSLAPGGSSYNEQFFGPGTRLTVL.

The J gene is TRBJ1-2, the V gene TRBV15; D is uncertain. Trimming cost V 5 bases and J 3 bases, with 13 bases left between them. CDR1 is LNHNV, CDR2 YYDKDF, per germline (reference sequence). This CDR3 is built from 14 residues. The CDR3: CATSPPGRDYGYTF. The CDR3, as DNA: TGTGCCACCAGCCCCCCCGGCAGAGACTATGGCTACACCTTC.

The V and J genes are TRBV25-1 and TRBJ1-6; D call uncertain. Between the trimmed V and J ends, which lost 7 bases and 7 bases, there was a span of 8 bases. Per germline, CDR1 MGHDK and CDR2 SYGVNS. The CDR3 has 12 amino acids. The chain's CDR3 is CASNLGNSPLHF. The CDR3 region has the DNA TGTGCCAGCAATTTAGGGAATTCACCCCTCCACTTT.

The chain recombines TRBV21-1 with TRBJ2-1; no check of the table's D call, TRBD2, against the DNA was made. TRBV21-1 is classified as a pseudogene. The CDR3 contains 18 residues. The DNA for the CDR3 is TGTGCCAGGAGCCCGGTGGGGACTAGCGGGCGAACCTACAATGAGCAGTTCTTC. Protein sequence: CARSPVGTSGRTYNEQFF.

The V gene is TRBV5-3, the J gene TRBJ2-5; either TRBD1 or TRBD2 may fit D (5 bases each). TRBV5-3 is recorded as an ORF, its role being uncertain. The CDR3 is 16 amino acids. V shed 1 base and J shed 5 bases, with 18 bases lying between them. In DNA form, the CDR3 reads TGTGCCAGAAGCTTGCCGCAGGTGGGGCCGGGGGAGACCCAGTACTTC. Protein sequence: CARSLPQVGPGETQYF.

The V gene is TRBV19, the J gene TRBJ1-1, with D maybe TRBD1 (5 bases). V was shortened by 7 bases and J by 6 bases, with 18 bases between the two germline ends. Germline assignment: CDR1 LNHDA and CDR2 SQIVND (reference sequence). The CDR3 spans 14 residues. The CDR3 DNA is TGTGCCAGTACCCAGCGGGGGGTATATCCTGAAGCTTTCTTT. Amino acid sequence: CASTQRGVYPEAFF.

The chain is built from TRBV28 and TRBJ1-1; D gene unclear. Trimming shortened V by 6 bases and J by 1 base, and 9 bases separated the two germline ends. Germline lookup yields CDR1 MDHEN and CDR2 SYDVKM. The CDR3 runs 13 residues. Written as DNA, the CDR3 is TGTGCCAGCAGCCGGAGATGGAACACTGAAGCTTTCTTT. As protein: CASSRRWNTEAFF.

The genes are TRBV9 and TRBJ2-1; D call uncertain. The CDR3 consists of 14 residues. CDR1 is SGDLS, CDR2 YYNGEE, per germline. The germline V and J ends were trimmed by 0 bases and 10 bases, with 14 bases remaining between them. CDR3 bases: TGTGCCAGCAGCGTAGCTAGGGCGGTGGGGGAGCAGTTCTTC. Translating it yields CASSVARAVGEQFF. Combining the CDR3 with reference TRBV9 and TRBJ2-1 gives the whole variable domain DSGVTQTPKHLITATGQRVTLRCSPRSGDLSVYWYQQSLDQGLQFLIQYYNGEERAKGNILERFSAQQFPDLHSELNLSSLELGDSALYFCASSVARAVGEQFFGPGTRLTVL.

This chain joins TRBV6-2 or TRBV6-3 and TRBJ2-5; D gene unclear. V lost 2 bases and J 4 bases, leaving 11 bases between the germline ends. CDR1 and CDR2 from the germline V gene are MNHEY and SVGEGT. There are 14 residues in the CDR3. The CDR3 region has the DNA TGTGCCAGCAGTTACGGTGGATTGGGAGAGACCCAGTACTTC. Protein product: CASSYGGLGETQYF.

The J gene is TRBJ2-7, the V gene TRBV6-2 or TRBV6-3; no firm D call. The V end lost 4 bases, the J end lost 6 bases, and 19 bases lay between the germline ends. The CDR3 length is 15 residues. Germline V gene data show CDR1 as MNHEY and CDR2 as SVGEGT. CDR3 DNA: TGTGCCAGCAGTTTGATTCTACACCCTGGCGGCGAGCAGTACTTC. Its translation: CASSLILHPGGEQYF.

The rearrangement joins TRBV27 to TRBJ2-6; D ambiguous. This CDR3 region has 13 residues. Germline values: CDR1 MNHEY, CDR2 SMNVEV (reference sequence). Trimming took 3 bases from V and 3 from J, leaving 3 bases between them. The CDR3 sequence: CASSFRGANVLTF. In DNA form, the CDR3 reads TGTGCCAGCAGTTTCCGTGGGGCCAACGTCCTGACTTTC.

The rearrangement uses TRBV5-1 and TRBJ2-7; D remains ambiguous. CDR3 length: 12 residues. V dropped 1 base and J dropped 2 bases, with 4 bases sitting between them. Germline V lookup: CDR1 SGHRS, CDR2 YFSETQ. CDR3 coding DNA: TGCGCCAGCAGCTTGCACACCTACGAGCAGTACTTC. Protein product: CASSLHTYEQYF. The entire variable domain, with the rest obtained from reference TRBV5-1 and TRBJ2-7, is as follows: KAGVTQTPRYLIKTRGQQVTLSCSPISGHRSVSWYQQTPGQGLQFLFEYFSETQRNKGNFPGRFSGRQFSNSRSEMNVSTLELGDSALYLCASSLHTYEQYFGPGTRLTVT.

The chain recombines TRBV5-4 with TRBJ2-7; 9 bases agree with TRBD1. Germline loops: CDR1 SGHNT, CDR2 YYREEE (reference sequence). This CDR3 spans 16 amino acids. V lost 4 bases and J lost 0; bases outside the gene matches: 8. CDR3: CASSGTGSRTSYEQYF. DNA of the CDR3: TGTGCCAGCAGCGGGACAGGGTCCAGAACCTCCTACGAGCAGTACTTC.

This rearrangement joins TRBV19 to TRBJ2-3, with 12 bases lining up with TRBD1. The trim removed 5 bases at V and 6 bases at J, leaving 6 bases unmatched. Looked up from germline, CDR1 is LNHDA and CDR2 is SQIVND (reference sequence). This CDR3 contains 15 residues. Here the CDR3 reads CASSPGQGAFDTQYF. The CDR3 nucleotides are TGTGCCAGTAGTCCGGGACAGGGGGCTTTCGATACGCAGTATTTT. Together with reference TRBV19 and TRBJ2-3, the CDR3 gives the full variable domain: DGGITQSPKYLFRKEGQNVTLSCEQNLNHDAMYWYRQDPGQGLRLIYYSQIVNDFQKGDIAEGYSVSREKKESFPLTVTSAQKNPTAFYLCASSPGQGAFDTQYFGPGTRLTVL.

As regards this clone: The sample contains more than one DNA sequence encoding this CDR3. The chain combines TRBV5-1 with TRBJ2-3; D possibly uses TRBD1 or TRBD2 (5 bases each). V was trimmed by 0 bases and J by 1 base, leaving 9 bases between them. This CDR3 is 15 amino acids long. CDR1 and CDR2 (germline): SGHRS, YFSETQ. The CDR3 region is CASSLAGDRTDTQYF. CDR3 sequence (DNA): TGCGCCAGCAGCTTGGCCGGGGACCGCACAGATACGCAGTATTTT.

This chain links TRBV27 with TRBJ2-5; no clear D gene. The CDR3 runs to 12 residues. The ends were cut back, 5 bases at V and 3 bases at J, with 7 bases in the middle. The germline V gene encodes CDR1 MNHEY and CDR2 SMNVEV (reference sequence). CDR3 sequence: CASSRPKETQYF. In DNA form, the CDR3 reads TGTGCCAGCAGTCGACCGAAAGAGACCCAGTACTTC.